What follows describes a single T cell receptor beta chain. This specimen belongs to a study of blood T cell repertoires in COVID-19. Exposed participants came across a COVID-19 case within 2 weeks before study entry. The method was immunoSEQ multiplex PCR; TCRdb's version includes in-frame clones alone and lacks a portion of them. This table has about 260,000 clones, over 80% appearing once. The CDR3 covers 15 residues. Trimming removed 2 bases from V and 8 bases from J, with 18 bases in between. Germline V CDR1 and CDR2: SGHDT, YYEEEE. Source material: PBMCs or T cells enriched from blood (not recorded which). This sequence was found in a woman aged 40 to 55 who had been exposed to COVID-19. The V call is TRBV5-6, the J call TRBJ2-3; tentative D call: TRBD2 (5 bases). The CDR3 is CASSFPGILHATQYF. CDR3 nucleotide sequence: TGTGCCAGCAGCTTCCCCGGGATCCTTCACGCTACGCAGTATTTT. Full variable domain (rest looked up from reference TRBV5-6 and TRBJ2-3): DAGVTQSPTHLIKTRGQQVTLRCSPKSGHDTVSWYQQALGQGPQFIFQYYEEEERQRGNFPDRFSGHQFPNYSSELNVNALLLGDSALYLCASSFPGILHATQYFGPGTRLTVL.